A single sample gave rise to the 27 T cell receptor beta chains below, sequenced in a study of T cell changes during pregnancy in multiple sclerosis. Some clones are missing from TCRdb's copy, which holds only in-frame ones; the method was immunoSEQ multiplex PCR. The profile shows tens of thousands of clones, 94% of them singletons. This material consisted of peripheral blood, taken in the second trimester of pregnancy. These receptors were collected from a female donor in good health, enrolled as a control in a pregnancy study.

DNA of the CDR3: TGCGCCAGCAGCATCGGGGACAGGGCTTTTAACTATGGCTACACCTTC. Its protein is CASSIGDRAFNYGYTF. This rearrangement joins TRBV5-1 to TRBJ1-2; 9 bases match TRBD1. Germline-derived CDR1 and CDR2 are SGHRS and YFSETQ. The CDR3 extends over 16 amino acids. J lost 1 base, V lost 4 bases, and 8 bases had no gene match.

The J gene is TRBJ2-1, the V gene TRBV5-4, with 9 nucleotides matching TRBD2. This CDR3 has 15 residues. Germline V gene sequence: CDR1 SGHNT, CDR2 YYREEE (reference sequence). V was pared by 0 bases and J by 2 bases, with 0 bases of the junction left unmatched. The CDR3 is CASSLASGTYNEQFF. In DNA form, the CDR3 reads TGTGCCAGCAGCTTGGCTAGCGGGACCTACAATGAGCAGTTCTTC.

This CDR3 is CASSPLLTQGAVNTEAFF. The CDR3 DNA is TGTGCCAGCAGCCCACTACTAACCCAGGGGGCGGTCAACACTGAAGCTTTCTTT. The V and J genes are TRBV11-2 and TRBJ1-1, with 8 bases fitting TRBD1. The junction had 16 bases not matched to a gene; V was cut back by 5 bases and J by 2 bases. The length of the CDR3 is 18 residues. Looked up from germline, CDR1 is SGHAT and CDR2 is FQNNGV.

This clone has a single count. This rearrangement joins TRBV6-4 to TRBJ2-1; maybe TRBD2 (6 bases). The CDR3 has 14 amino acids. V lost 3 bases, J lost 9 bases, and 15 bases lay in between. The V gene's germline CDR1 is MRHNA and CDR2 SNTAGT. The CDR3 is CASSEDGTLREQFF. The CDR3 nucleotides are TGTGCCAGCAGTGAAGACGGGACTTTACGTGAGCAGTTCTTC.

On this clone itself: Sequence at one end of the junction differs from germline and may be a read error. This chain connects TRBV28 to TRBJ1-2; TRBD1 might be the D (6 bases). This CDR3 has 14 residues. CDR1 is MDHEN, CDR2 SYDVKM, per germline. The CDR3 is CAGSTPGHNYGYTF. CDR3 DNA: TGTGCCGGCAGTACACCGGGACACAACTATGGCTACACCTTC.

This sequence joins TRBV5-1 and TRBJ2-1; 7 positions agree with TRBD2. V was clipped by 4 bases and J by 0 bases; unmatched bases: 10. CDR3 size: 17 residues. Per germline, CDR1 SGHRS and CDR2 YFSETQ. CDR3 sequence (DNA): TGCGCCAGCAGCGATACCGGGACTACACGCTCCTACAATGAGCAGTTCTTC. Its translation is CASSDTGTTRSYNEQFF.

This sequence joins TRBV25-1 and TRBJ2-1; the match to TRBD1 covers 7 bases. The CDR3 runs 15 residues. V dropped 3 bases and J dropped 6; count of bases not matched to a gene: 8. The germline gives CDR1 MGHDK, CDR2 SYGVNS. CDR3 in amino acids: CASSETKGQANEQFF. CDR3 sequence (DNA): TGTGCCAGCAGTGAGACGAAAGGACAGGCCAATGAGCAGTTCTTC.

This chain links TRBV7-9 with TRBJ1-1; TRBD1 agrees at 7 bases. Losses at the gene ends were 1 base for V and 7 bases for J; bases not matched to a gene: 6. The CDR3 sequence is 14 residues long. Germline CDR1 reads SEHNR; CDR2 reads FQNEAQ (reference sequence). The CDR3 DNA reads as TGTGCCAGCAGCTTAGAAGGGGGCGTGGGTGAAGCTTTCTTT. Translation gives CASSLEGGVGEAFF.

The sample holds one count of this clone. The chain couples TRBV10-3 to TRBJ1-5; D is unresolved. The germline V gene has CDR1 ENHRY and CDR2 SYGVKD. This CDR3 has 15 residues. V gave up 0 bases and J gave up 2 bases, with 8 bases separating them. In nucleotides, the CDR3 is TGTGCCATCAGTGAGTCGAGTGTTGGCAATCAGCCCCAGCATTTT. It translates to CAISESSVGNQPQHF.

The chain recombines TRBV19 with TRBJ2-2, with 7 nucleotides matching TRBD1. V dropped 4 bases and J dropped 7; count of bases not matched to a gene: 9. Per the germline V gene, CDR1 is LNHDA and CDR2 is SQIVND (reference sequence). The CDR3 is 15 amino acids. CDR3: CASSRETGAIGELFF. The CDR3 DNA is TGTGCCAGTAGTAGAGAAACAGGGGCGATCGGGGAGCTGTTTTTT.

The chain recombines TRBV28 with TRBJ2-1; 9 positions match TRBD2. The junction had 15 bases not matched to a gene; V was cut back by 6 bases and J by 0 bases. The V gene's germline CDR1 is MDHEN and CDR2 SYDVKM. The CDR3 contains 19 residues. DNA for the CDR3: TGTGCCAGCAGCCATACTAGGTCTAGCGGGGTCGGCTCCTACAATGAGCAGTTCTTC. This translates into CASSHTRSSGVGSYNEQFF.

The chain uses TRBV2 and TRBJ1-4; D is unresolved. This CDR3 contains 15 residues. With 7 bases removed from V and 0 bases from J, the gap between germline ends came to 12 bases. The germline V gene encodes CDR1 SNHLY and CDR2 FYNNEI. Here the CDR3 reads CASNPSTATNEKLFF. CDR3 DNA: TGTGCCAGCAACCCTTCGACTGCAACTAATGAAAAACTGTTTTTT.

V usage is TRBV4-2 and J usage is TRBJ1-5; tentatively, D is TRBD1 (5 bases). CDR3 length equals 15 residues. Looked up from germline, CDR1 is LGHNA and CDR2 is YNFKEQ. Trimming shortened V by 1 base and J by 4 bases, and 11 bases separated the two germline ends. CDR3 DNA: TGTGCCAGCAGCCAAGTGACGGGGGATAATCAGCCCCAGCATTTT. Translation: CASSQVTGDNQPQHF.

The chain employs TRBV5-4 and TRBJ2-3, with TRBD2 matching 10 bases. Per the germline V gene, CDR1 is SGHNT and CDR2 is YYREEE (reference sequence). The CDR3 totals 14 residues. J gave up 9 bases and V 2 bases, and 6 bases lay outside the gene matches. The CDR3 sequence: CASSLFTSGKTQYF. The CDR3 nucleotides are TGTGCCAGCAGCTTATTTACTAGCGGGAAAACGCAGTATTTT. Drawing the rest from reference TRBV5-4 and TRBJ2-3, the complete variable domain is ETGVTQSPTHLIKTRGQQVTLRCSSQSGHNTVSWYQQALGQGPQFIFQYYREEENGRGNFPPRFSGLQFPNYSSELNVNALELDDSALYLCASSLFTSGKTQYFGPGTRLTVL.

This clone was recorded only once. This chain connects TRBV2 to TRBJ1-1; D not resolved. Trimming cost V 5 bases and J 1 base, with 14 bases left between them. This CDR3 contains 15 residues. Germline values: CDR1 SNHLY, CDR2 FYNNEI. CDR3 residues: CASSFSPHQNTEAFF. Here the CDR3 DNA reads TGTGCCAGCAGTTTTTCCCCACATCAGAACACTGAAGCTTTCTTT.

The chain carries TRBV7-9 and TRBJ2-1, with D perhaps matching TRBD2 (5 bases). Trimming removed 5 bases at V and 1 base at J, with 9 bases between. Germline V gene data show CDR1 as SEHNR and CDR2 as FQNEAQ (reference sequence). The CDR3 runs to 14 residues. The CDR3 DNA reads TGTGCCAGCAGCCCGCCGGGGTCCTACAATGAGCAGTTCTTC. Encoded protein: CASSPPGSYNEQFF.

The V call is TRBV18, the J call TRBJ2-1; 7 bases fit TRBD2. This CDR3 is 17 amino acids long. Germline V lookup: CDR1 KGHSH, CDR2 LQKENI. Trimming at V came to 2 bases and at J to 0 bases, leaving 7 bases not matched to a gene. The CDR3 DNA reads TGTGCCAGCTCACCAAACTCAGCGGGGAGCTCCTACAATGAGCAGTTCTTC. Translation gives CASSPNSAGSSYNEQFF.

This chain connects TRBV19 to TRBJ1-3; D is ambiguous. Trimming cost V 5 bases and J 2 bases, with 10 bases left between them. Per the germline V gene, CDR1 is LNHDA and CDR2 is SQIVND (reference sequence). This CDR3 has 14 amino acids. The CDR3 region is CASSFVGTGNTIYF. In nucleotides, the CDR3 is TGTGCCAGTAGTTTTGTCGGGACTGGAAACACCATATATTTT.

CDR3 protein: CASSGMTGTTYNEQFF. The CDR3 DNA sequence: TGCGCCAGCAGCGGAATGACAGGAACTACCTACAATGAGCAGTTCTTC. J is TRBJ2-1 and V is TRBV5-1, with D perhaps matching TRBD1 (6 bases). Trimming removed 4 bases from V and 2 bases from J, with 16 bases in between. The CDR3 totals 16 residues. Germline CDR1 and CDR2: SGHRS and YFSETQ.

This chain joins TRBV15 and TRBJ2-3, with a tentative D call TRBD1 (5 bases). V lost 0 bases and J 4 bases, leaving 14 bases between the germline ends. The CDR3 loop spans 16 amino acids. From germline, CDR1 is LNHNV and CDR2 YYDKDF (reference sequence). Written as DNA, the CDR3 is TGTGCCACCAGCAGAGATCTTTCAGGGTCCGCAGATACGCAGTATTTT. Translation: CATSRDLSGSADTQYF.

The CDR3 sequence: CASSIAGWLSPNTGELFF. The CDR3 DNA sequence: TGTGCCAGTAGTATAGCAGGTTGGCTCAGCCCAAACACCGGGGAGCTGTTTTTT. The chain employs TRBV19 and TRBJ2-2; D remains unclear. This CDR3 is 18 amino acids long. Per germline, CDR1 LNHDA and CDR2 SQIVND (reference sequence). Trimming removed 1 base from V and 2 bases from J, with 17 bases in between.

The rearrangement links TRBV5-4 to TRBJ2-7; 10 bases map to TRBD2. The CDR3 runs 16 residues. Germline CDR1 SGHNT, CDR2 YYREEE (reference sequence). V dropped 3 bases and J dropped 2; count of bases not matched to a gene: 8. The CDR3 DNA reads as TGTGCCAGCAGCTCCCCCAGCGGGAGGGTAGCCTACGAGCAGTACTTC. It specifies CASSSPSGRVAYEQYF.

This chain joins TRBV7-9 and TRBJ2-1; D not resolved. The germline CDR1 and CDR2 sequences are SEHNR and FQNEAQ (reference sequence). There are 13 residues in the CDR3. V was cut by 1 base and J by 8 bases, with 9 bases left in between. The CDR3 region is CASSLVRPDEQFF. CDR3 nucleotide sequence: TGTGCCAGCAGCTTAGTCAGGCCGGATGAGCAGTTCTTC.

The chain couples TRBV11-2 to TRBJ2-7; 12 positions agree with TRBD2. The CDR3 loop spans 16 amino acids. The trim removed 1 base at V and 5 bases at J, leaving 6 bases unmatched. CDR1 and CDR2 from the germline V gene are SGHAT and FQNNGV. CDR3 in amino acids: CASSLVRLAGVDEQYF. CDR3 nucleotide sequence: TGTGCCAGCAGCTTAGTGCGACTAGCGGGAGTTGACGAGCAGTACTTC.

The chain has TRBV19 and TRBJ2-1; D gene ambiguous. The length of the CDR3 is 13 residues. V was trimmed by 5 bases and J by 8 bases, leaving 13 bases between them. Germline V CDR1 and CDR2: LNHDA, SQIVND (reference sequence). CDR3 DNA sequence: TGTGCCAGTAGTGTAGGGCAGATGGATGAGCAGTTCTTC. Translating gives CASSVGQMDEQFF.

This clone has a single count. V is TRBV10-3 and J is TRBJ1-1, with 10 bases identical to TRBD1. This CDR3 contains 14 residues. Germline V gene sequence: CDR1 ENHRY, CDR2 SYGVKD. The trim removed 5 bases at V and 5 bases at J, leaving 5 bases unmatched. The CDR3 is CAISLDRGTTEAFF. CDR3 sequence (DNA): TGTGCCATCAGTCTGGACAGGGGGACGACTGAAGCTTTCTTT.

The V gene is TRBV4-1, the J gene TRBJ1-2, with D possibly being TRBD1 (6 bases). The CDR3 runs 12 residues. Trimming took off 5 bases at V and 5 bases at J, with 9 bases between the two ends. The germline CDR1 and CDR2 sequences are MGHRA and YSYEKL. CDR3 sequence: CASSGTNYGYTF. CDR3 nucleotides: TGCGCCAGCAGCGGGACAAATTATGGCTACACCTTC.